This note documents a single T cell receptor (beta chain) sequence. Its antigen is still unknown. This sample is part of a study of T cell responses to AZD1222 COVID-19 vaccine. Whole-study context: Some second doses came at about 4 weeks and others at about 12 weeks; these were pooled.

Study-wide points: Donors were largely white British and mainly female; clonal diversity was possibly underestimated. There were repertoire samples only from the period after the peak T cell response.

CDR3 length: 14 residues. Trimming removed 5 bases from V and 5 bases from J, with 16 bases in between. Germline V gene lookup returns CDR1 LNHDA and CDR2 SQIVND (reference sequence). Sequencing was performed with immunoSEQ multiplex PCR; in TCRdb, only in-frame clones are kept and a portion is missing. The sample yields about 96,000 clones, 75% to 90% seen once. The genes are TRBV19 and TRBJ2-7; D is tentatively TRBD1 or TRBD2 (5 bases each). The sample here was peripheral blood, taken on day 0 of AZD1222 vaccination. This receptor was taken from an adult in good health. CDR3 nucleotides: TGTGCCAGTAGTCCAACCCCGGGACGCGACGAGCAGTACTTC. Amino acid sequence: CASSPTPGRDEQYF.